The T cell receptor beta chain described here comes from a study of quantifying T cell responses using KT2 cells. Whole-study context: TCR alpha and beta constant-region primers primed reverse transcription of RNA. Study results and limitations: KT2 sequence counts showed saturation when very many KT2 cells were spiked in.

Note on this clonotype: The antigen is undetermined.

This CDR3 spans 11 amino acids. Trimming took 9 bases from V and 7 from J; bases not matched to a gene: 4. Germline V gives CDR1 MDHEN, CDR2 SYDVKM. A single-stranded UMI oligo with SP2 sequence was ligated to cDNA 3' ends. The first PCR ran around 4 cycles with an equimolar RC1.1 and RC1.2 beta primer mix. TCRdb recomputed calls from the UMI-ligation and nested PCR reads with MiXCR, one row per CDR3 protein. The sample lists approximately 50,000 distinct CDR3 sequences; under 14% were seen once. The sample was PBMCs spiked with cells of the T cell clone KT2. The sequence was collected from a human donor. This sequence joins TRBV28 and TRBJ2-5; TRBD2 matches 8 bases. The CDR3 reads CASRGGRTQYF. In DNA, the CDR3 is TGTGCCAGTCGCGGGGGGAGGACCCAGTACTTC.